This note documents a single T cell receptor beta chain sequence. After removal of 2 bases from V and 4 bases from J, the junction contained 9 bases not matched to a gene. The CDR3 is 17 residues long. Per germline, CDR1 SGHRS and CDR2 YFSETQ. This entry belongs to a study of blood T cell repertoires in COVID-19. Study-wide context: Acute and convalescent COVID-19 samples came from the United States, Italy and Spain. Sample material is recorded as cDNA or gDNA derived from T cells, B-cell-depleted T cells, or PBMCs.

As processed by the authors: Nucleated cell number was recorded as an estimate derived from reference gene primer amplification. Assay: immunoSEQ multiplex PCR; the TCRdb copy retains only in-frame clones and omits some. V and J calls and clone size are those listed in that table; D and trimming were worked out from the DNA. The table records around 300,000 clones, about nine tenths of them present only once. The chain joins TRBV5-1 to TRBJ2-1, with 10 bases lining up with TRBD2. This receptor was identified in a man younger than 35 with active or convalescent COVID-19. The sequencing input was peripheral blood. CDR3 bases: TGCGCCAGCAGCTTAGTCTCTAGCGGGAGTAAATACAATGAGCAGTTCTTC. It translates to CASSLVSSGSKYNEQFF. Complete variable domain (other parts from reference TRBV5-1 and TRBJ2-1): KAGVTQTPRYLIKTRGQQVTLSCSPISGHRSVSWYQQTPGQGLQFLFEYFSETQRNKGNFPGRFSGRQFSNSRSEMNVSTLELGDSALYLCASSLVSSGSKYNEQFFGPGTRLTVL.